The following is a T cell receptor beta chain sequence with its context. What it recognizes is unknown. TCR beta libraries were prepared from cDNA with unique molecular identifiers. TCRdb re-derived calls from the PCR reads in MiXCR, one entry per CDR3 protein. The sample holds about 540,000 distinct CDR3 sequences, roughly 34% seen once. This entry is derived from a study of post-analysis software for immune sequencing data. General study results and limits: When patients were compared with controls, 4 or 5 TRBV segments were more frequent, TRBV5-6, TRBV5-1 and TRBV20-1 among them.

There are 12 residues in the CDR3. The ends were cut back, 7 bases at V and 0 bases at J, with 4 bases in the middle. Germline lookup yields CDR1 MNHNY and CDR2 SVGAGI (reference sequence). What was sequenced was blood. The receptor comes from a girl aged 2-17 years with multiple sclerosis. The genes are TRBV6-6 and TRBJ1-3, with D uncertain. The CDR3 reads CASTPSGNTIYF. The CDR3 DNA is TGTGCCAGCACCCCCTCTGGAAACACCATATATTTT.